This T cell receptor beta chain is from a study of T cells in Graves' hyperthyroidism and ophthalmopathy. For the study at large: Peripheral blood was drawn at first diagnosis, prior to all treatment.

TCR beta CDR3 sequences were amplified from RNA transcripts. HTBI primers were used for first-round RT-PCR of the TCR CDR3. Each CDR3 protein gets one entry after TCRdb re-called the multiplex PCR reads with MiXCR. In the table there are fewer than 650,000 distinct CDR3 sequences, roughly 14% of which are singletons. This clonotype was recorded at least ten times. The source of the PBMCs was around 10 ml of fresh peripheral blood. The germline gives CDR1 SNHLY, CDR2 FYNNEI. V dropped 5 bases and J dropped 4; count of bases not matched to a gene: 13. CDR3 size: 16 residues. The source material was blood. The TCR originated in a woman in her 40s with Graves' ophthalmopathy. This chain links TRBV2 with TRBJ2-5; TRBD2 matches 7 bases. This CDR3 is CASSNLGRARGETQYF. As DNA, the CDR3 is TGTGCCAGCAGTAACCTGGGGAGGGCCCGGGGAGAGACCCAGTACTTC.